This T cell receptor beta chain came from a study of T cell changes during pregnancy in multiple sclerosis. Germline CDR1 is SGHDN and CDR2 is FVKESK. This CDR3 is built from 15 residues. V was pared by 3 bases and J by 2 bases, with 5 bases of the junction left unmatched. Data came from immunoSEQ multiplex PCR; TCRdb stores just in-frame clones and leaves some out. The sample includes about 89,000 clones, just under 95% of them seen just once. The chain employs TRBV14 and TRBJ1-1, with 8 bases aligning to TRBD1. The TCR sequence derives from a female donor with multiple sclerosis, enrolled in a pregnancy study. The specimen was peripheral blood, collected in the third trimester of pregnancy. As DNA, the CDR3 is TGTGCCAGCAGCCACCGGACAGGGTTTAACACTGAAGCTTTCTTT. It yields the protein CASSHRTGFNTEAFF.